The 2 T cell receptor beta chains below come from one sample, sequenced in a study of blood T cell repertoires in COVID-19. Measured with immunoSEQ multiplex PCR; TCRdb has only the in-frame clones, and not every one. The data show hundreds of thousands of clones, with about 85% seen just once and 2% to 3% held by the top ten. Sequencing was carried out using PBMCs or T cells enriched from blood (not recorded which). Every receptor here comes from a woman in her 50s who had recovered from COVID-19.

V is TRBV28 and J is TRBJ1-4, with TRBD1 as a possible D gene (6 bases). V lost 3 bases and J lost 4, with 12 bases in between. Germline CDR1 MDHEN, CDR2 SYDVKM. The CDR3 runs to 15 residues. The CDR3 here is CASSFGQSINEKLFF. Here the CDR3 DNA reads TGTGCCAGCAGTTTCGGACAGTCGATTAATGAAAAACTGTTTTTT.

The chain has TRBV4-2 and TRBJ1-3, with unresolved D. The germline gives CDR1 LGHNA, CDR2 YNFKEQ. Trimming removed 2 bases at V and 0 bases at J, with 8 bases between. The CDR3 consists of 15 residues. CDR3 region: CASSQLLSSGNTIYF. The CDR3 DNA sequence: TGTGCCAGCAGCCAACTTCTGAGCTCTGGAAACACCATATATTTT.